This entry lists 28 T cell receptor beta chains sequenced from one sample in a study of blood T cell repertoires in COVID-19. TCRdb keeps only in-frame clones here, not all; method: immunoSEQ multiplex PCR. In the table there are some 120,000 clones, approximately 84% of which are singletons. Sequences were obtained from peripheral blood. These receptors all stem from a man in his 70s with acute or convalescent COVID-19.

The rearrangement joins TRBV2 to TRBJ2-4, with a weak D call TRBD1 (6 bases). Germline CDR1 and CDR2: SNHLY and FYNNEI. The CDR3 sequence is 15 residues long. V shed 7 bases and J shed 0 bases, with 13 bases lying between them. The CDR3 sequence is CASTRSTGAKNIQYF. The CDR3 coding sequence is TGTGCCAGCACCCGATCGACAGGAGCCAAAAACATTCAGTACTTC.

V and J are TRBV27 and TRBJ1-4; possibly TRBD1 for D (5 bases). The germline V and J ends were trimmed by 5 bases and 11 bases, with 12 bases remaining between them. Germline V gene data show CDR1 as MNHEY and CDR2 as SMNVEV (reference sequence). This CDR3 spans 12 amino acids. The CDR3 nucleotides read TGTGCCAGCAGTAGGGTGGGGGGGAAACTGTTTTTT. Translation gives CASSRVGGKLFF.

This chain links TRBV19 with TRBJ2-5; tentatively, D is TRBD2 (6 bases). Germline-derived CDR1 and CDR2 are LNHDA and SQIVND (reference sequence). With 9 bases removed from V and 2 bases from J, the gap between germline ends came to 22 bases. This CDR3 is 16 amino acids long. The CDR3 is CASRGSTRVRQETQYF. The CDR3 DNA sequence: TGTGCCAGCCGGGGGTCTACTAGGGTGCGGCAAGAGACCCAGTACTTC.

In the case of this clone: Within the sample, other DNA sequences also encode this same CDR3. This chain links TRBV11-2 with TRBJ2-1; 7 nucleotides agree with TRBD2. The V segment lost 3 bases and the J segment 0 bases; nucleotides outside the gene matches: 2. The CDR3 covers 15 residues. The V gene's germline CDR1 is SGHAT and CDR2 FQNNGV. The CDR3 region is CASSLGGGSYNEQFF. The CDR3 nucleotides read TGTGCCAGCAGCTTGGGGGGGGGCTCCTACAATGAGCAGTTCTTC.

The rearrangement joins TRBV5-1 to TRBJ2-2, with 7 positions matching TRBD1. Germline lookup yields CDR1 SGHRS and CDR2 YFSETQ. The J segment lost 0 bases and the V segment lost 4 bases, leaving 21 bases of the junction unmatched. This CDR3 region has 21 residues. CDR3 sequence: CASSPGATSAWGTANTGELFF. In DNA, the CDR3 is TGCGCCAGCAGCCCCGGGGCTACAAGCGCGTGGGGGACAGCGAACACCGGGGAGCTGTTTTTT.

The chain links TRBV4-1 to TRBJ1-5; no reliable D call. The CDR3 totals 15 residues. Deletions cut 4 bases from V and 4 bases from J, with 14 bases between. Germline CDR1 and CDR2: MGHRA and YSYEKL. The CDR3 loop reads CASSRPNELNQPQHF. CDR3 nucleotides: TGCGCCAGCAGCCGCCCAAATGAACTAAATCAGCCCCAGCATTTT.

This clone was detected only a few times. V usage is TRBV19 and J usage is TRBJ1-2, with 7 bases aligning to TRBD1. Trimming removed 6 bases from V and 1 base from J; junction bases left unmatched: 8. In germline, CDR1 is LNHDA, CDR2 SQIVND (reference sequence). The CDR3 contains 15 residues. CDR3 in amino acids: CASSLDRVVNYGYTF. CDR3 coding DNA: TGTGCCAGTAGCCTCGACAGGGTGGTTAACTATGGCTACACCTTC.

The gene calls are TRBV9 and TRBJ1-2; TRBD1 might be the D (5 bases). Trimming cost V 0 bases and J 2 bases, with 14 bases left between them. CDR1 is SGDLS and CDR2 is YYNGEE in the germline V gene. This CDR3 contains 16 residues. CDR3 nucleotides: TGTGCCAGCAGCGTAGGAGGTCAGGGTAGAAACTATGGCTACACCTTC. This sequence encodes CASSVGGQGRNYGYTF.

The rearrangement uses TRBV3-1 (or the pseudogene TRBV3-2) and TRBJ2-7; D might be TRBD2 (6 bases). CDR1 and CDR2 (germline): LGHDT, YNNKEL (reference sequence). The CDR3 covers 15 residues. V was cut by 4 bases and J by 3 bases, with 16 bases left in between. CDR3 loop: CASSRSPGLIYEQYF. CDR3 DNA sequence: TGTGCCAGCAGCCGTTCTCCGGGACTCATCTACGAGCAGTACTTC.

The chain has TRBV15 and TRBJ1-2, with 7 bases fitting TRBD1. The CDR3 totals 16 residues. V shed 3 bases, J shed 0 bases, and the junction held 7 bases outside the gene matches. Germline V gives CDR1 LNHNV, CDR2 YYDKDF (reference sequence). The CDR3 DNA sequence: TGTGCCACCAGCAGGGGGACAGTTACTACTAACTATGGCTACACCTTC. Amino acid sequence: CATSRGTVTTNYGYTF.

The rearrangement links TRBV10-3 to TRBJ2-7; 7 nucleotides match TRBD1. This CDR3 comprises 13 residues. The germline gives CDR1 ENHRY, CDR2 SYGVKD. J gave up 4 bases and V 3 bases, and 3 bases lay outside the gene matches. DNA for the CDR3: TGTGCCATCAGTGATGGGACAGCTTACGAGCAGTACTTC. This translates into CAISDGTAYEQYF.

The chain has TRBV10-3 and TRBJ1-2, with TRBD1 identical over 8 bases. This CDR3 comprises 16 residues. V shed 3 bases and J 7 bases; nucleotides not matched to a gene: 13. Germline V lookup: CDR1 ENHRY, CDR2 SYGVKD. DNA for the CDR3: TGTGCCATCAGTGACCAGGTCCGGGACAGGCAATCTGGCTACACCTTC. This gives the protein CAISDQVRDRQSGYTF.

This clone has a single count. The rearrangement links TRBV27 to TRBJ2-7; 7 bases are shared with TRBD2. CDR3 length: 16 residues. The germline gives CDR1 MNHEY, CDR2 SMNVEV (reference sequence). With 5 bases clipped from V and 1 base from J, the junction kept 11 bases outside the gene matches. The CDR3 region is CASSATGGMYSYEQYF. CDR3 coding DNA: TGTGCCAGCAGTGCAACCGGGGGGATGTATTCCTACGAGCAGTACTTC.

CDR3 loop: CASSPPARAWEKLFF. CDR3 coding DNA: TGTGCCAGCTCACCACCGGCCAGGGCGTGGGAAAAACTGTTTTTT. This chain links TRBV18 with TRBJ1-4, with a weak D call TRBD1 (5 bases). From germline, CDR1 is KGHSH and CDR2 LQKENI. The ends were cut back, 0 bases at V and 8 bases at J, with 13 bases in the middle. The CDR3 contains 15 residues.

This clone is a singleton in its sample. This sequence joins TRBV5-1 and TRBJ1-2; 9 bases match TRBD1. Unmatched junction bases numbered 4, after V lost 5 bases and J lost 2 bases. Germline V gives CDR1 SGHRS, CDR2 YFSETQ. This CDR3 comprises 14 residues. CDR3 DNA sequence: TGCGCCAGCAGTTCGACAGGGGGGAACTATGGCTACACCTTC. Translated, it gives CASSSTGGNYGYTF.

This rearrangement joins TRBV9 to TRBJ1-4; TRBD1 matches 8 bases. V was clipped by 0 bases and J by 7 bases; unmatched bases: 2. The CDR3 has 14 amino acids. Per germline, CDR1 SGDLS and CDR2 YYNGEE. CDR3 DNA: TGTGCCAGCAGCGTAGCGACAGGGGCTGAAAAACTGTTTTTT. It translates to CASSVATGAEKLFF.

The CDR3 sequence is CASSEASARAYNSPLHF. In DNA, the CDR3 is TGTGCCAGCAGTGAGGCCAGCGCGAGAGCCTATAATTCACCCCTCCACTTT. The rearrangement joins TRBV6-1 to TRBJ1-6; D is unresolved. Germline CDR1 and CDR2: MNHNS and SASEGT. This CDR3 comprises 17 residues. The ends were cut back, 3 bases at V and 2 bases at J, with 14 bases in the middle.

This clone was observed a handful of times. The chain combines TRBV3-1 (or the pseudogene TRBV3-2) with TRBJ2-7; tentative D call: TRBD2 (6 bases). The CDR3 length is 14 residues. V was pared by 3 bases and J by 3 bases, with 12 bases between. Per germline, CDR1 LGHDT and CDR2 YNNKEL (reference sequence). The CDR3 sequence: CASSHPGRRYEQYF. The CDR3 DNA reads TGTGCCAGCAGCCACCCAGGGAGGCGCTACGAGCAGTACTTC.

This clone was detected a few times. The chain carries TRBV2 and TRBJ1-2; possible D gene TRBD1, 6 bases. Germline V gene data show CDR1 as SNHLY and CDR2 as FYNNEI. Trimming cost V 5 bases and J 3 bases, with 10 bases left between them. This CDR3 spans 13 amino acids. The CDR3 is CASSYGGDYGYTF. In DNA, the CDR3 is TGTGCCAGCAGTTATGGGGGCGACTATGGCTACACCTTC.

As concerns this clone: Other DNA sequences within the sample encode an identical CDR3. The CDR3 spells CASRARGGTDTQYF. CDR3 sequence (DNA): TGTGCCAGCAGGGCCCGGGGTGGAACAGATACGCAGTATTTT. The genes are TRBV3-1 (or the pseudogene TRBV3-2) and TRBJ2-3; a weak D match, TRBD2 (5 bases). Germline assignment: CDR1 LGHDT and CDR2 YNNKEL (reference sequence). The CDR3 sequence is 14 residues long. V was shortened by 6 bases and J by 3 bases, with 13 bases between the two germline ends.

This CDR3 is CASSRTAGDNQPQHF. As DNA, the CDR3 is TGTGCCAGCAGCCGAACCGCAGGGGACAATCAGCCCCAGCATTTT. The rearrangement links TRBV3-1 (or the pseudogene TRBV3-2) to TRBJ1-5; D possibly corresponds to TRBD1 (6 bases). The length of the CDR3 is 15 residues. CDR1 is LGHDT and CDR2 is YNNKEL in the germline V gene (reference sequence). Between the trimmed V and J ends, which lost 4 bases and 3 bases, there was a span of 13 bases.

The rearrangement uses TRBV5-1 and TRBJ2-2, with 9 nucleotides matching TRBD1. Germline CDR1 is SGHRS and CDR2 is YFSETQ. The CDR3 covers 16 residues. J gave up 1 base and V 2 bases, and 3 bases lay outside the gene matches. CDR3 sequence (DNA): TGCGCCAGCAGCTTAATGGGACAGGGGAACACCGGGGAGCTGTTTTTT. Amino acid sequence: CASSLMGQGNTGELFF.

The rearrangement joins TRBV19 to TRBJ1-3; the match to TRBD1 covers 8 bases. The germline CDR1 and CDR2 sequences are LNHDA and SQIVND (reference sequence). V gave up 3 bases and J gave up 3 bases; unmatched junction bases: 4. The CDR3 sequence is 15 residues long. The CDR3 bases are TGTGCCAGTAGTATCCAGACAGGGGTTGGAAACACCATATATTTT. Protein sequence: CASSIQTGVGNTIYF.

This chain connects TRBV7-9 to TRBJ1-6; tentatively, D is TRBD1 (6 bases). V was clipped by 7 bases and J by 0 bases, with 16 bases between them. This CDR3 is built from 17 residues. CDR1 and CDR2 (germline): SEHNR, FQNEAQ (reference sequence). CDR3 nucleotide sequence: TGTGCCAGCATGGGGCAGGGGCTCAGCTCCTATAATTCACCCCTCCACTTT. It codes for CASMGQGLSSYNSPLHF.

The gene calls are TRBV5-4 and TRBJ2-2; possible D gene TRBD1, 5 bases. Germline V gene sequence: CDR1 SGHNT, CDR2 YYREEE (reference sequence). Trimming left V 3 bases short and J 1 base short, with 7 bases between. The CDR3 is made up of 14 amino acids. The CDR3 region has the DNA TGTGCCAGCAGCTCTGACAGGAACACCGGGGAGCTGTTTTTT. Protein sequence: CASSSDRNTGELFF.

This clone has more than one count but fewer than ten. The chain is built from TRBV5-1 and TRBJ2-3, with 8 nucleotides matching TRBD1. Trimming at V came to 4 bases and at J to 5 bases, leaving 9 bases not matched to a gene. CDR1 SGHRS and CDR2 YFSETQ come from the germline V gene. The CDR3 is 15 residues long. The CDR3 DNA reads TGCGCCAGCAGCCCGAGGACAGGGCGGATAGATACGCAGTATTTT. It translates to CASSPRTGRIDTQYF.

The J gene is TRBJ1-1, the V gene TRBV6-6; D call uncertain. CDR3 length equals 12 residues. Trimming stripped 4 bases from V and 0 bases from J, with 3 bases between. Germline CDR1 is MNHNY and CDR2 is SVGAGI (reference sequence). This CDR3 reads CASSSVNTEAFF. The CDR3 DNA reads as TGTGCCAGCAGTTCGGTGAACACTGAAGCTTTCTTT.

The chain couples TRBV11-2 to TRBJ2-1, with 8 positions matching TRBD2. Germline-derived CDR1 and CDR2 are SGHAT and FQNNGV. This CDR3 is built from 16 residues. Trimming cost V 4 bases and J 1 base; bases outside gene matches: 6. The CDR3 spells CASSSRLAFSYNEQFF. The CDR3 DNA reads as TGTGCCAGCAGCTCCCGACTAGCGTTTTCCTACAATGAGCAGTTCTTC. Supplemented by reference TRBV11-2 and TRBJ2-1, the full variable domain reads EAGVAQSPRYKIIEKRQSVAFWCNPISGHATLYWYQQILGQGPKLLIQFQNNGVVDDSQLPKDRFSAERLKGVDSTLKIQPAKLEDSAVYLCASSSRLAFSYNEQFFGPGTRLTVL.